This T cell receptor beta chain appears in the sequencing data of a study of T cell repertoires in cytomegalovirus infection. Study-wide context: Public TCR beta signatures provided an indication of both CMV infection and a matching HLA type. Study observations and caveats: HLA-C-restricted, CMV-specific TCR beta clonotypes were dominant ex vivo. Summed public TCR beta family frequency identified CMV carriers bearing the relevant HLA.

A few counts support this clonotype. The antigen remains unidentified. Trimming shortened V by 7 bases and J by 0 bases, and 16 bases separated the two germline ends. Germline V gene data show CDR1 as LNHDA and CDR2 as SQIVND (reference sequence). The CDR3 sequence is 16 residues long. MiXCR was run by TCRdb on the reads, yielding one entry per CDR3 protein. The sample consists of about 360,000 distinct CDR3 sequences, roughly 18% of them appearing once. The sequence was obtained from a human donor in good health (CMV status not recorded). Some clones in this sample may be carry-over from other donors' samples. The sample was PBMCs. The chain recombines TRBV19 with TRBJ1-3; D uncertain. CDR3 nucleotides: TGTGCCAGTAACGGGGAGCCACTTTACTCTGGAAACACCATATATTTT. As protein: CASNGEPLYSGNTIYF.